This T cell receptor beta chain appears in the sequencing data of a study of blood T cell repertoires in COVID-19. Looking at the study overall: T cells, B-cell-depleted T cells, or PBMCs supplied cDNA or gDNA.

The CDR3 extends over 14 amino acids. Germline lookup yields CDR1 SGHNT and CDR2 YYREEE (reference sequence). The V gene lost 2 bases and the J gene lost 5 bases, with 14 bases spanning the gap. As handled by the study authors: Amplification from reference gene primers served as the basis for estimated nucleated cell counts. Only in-frame clones appear in the TCRdb table, and some are missing; sequencing was by immunoSEQ multiplex PCR. That table supplies the V and J calls and clone size; D and trimming were determined from the DNA. The data show around 170,000 clones, about 83% seen once. Sequenced material: peripheral blood. This clonotype was obtained from a man between 65 and 85 years old who had recovered from COVID-19. V and J are TRBV5-4 and TRBJ2-7; D possibly corresponds to TRBD2 (6 bases). CDR3 DNA sequence: TGTGCCAGCAGCTTTCGTGCCGGGGGTAACGAGCAGTACTTC. This encodes CASSFRAGGNEQYF.